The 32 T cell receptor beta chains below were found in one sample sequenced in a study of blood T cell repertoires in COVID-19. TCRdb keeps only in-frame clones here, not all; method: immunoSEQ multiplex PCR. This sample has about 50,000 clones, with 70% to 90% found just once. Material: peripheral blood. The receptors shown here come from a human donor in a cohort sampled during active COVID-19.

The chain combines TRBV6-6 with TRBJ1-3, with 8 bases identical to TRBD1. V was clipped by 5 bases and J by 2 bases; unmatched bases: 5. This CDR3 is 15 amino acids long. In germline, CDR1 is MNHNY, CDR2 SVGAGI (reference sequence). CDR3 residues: CASSPTGGAGNTIYF. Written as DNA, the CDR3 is TGTGCCAGCAGTCCTACAGGGGGAGCTGGAAACACCATATATTTT.

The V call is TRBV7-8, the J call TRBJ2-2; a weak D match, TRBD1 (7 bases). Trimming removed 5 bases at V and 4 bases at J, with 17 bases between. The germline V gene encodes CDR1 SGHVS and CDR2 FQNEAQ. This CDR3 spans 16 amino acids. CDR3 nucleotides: TGTGCCAGCAGCATAAGAGCAGGGGGAGGCACCGGGGAGCTGTTTTTT. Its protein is CASSIRAGGGTGELFF.

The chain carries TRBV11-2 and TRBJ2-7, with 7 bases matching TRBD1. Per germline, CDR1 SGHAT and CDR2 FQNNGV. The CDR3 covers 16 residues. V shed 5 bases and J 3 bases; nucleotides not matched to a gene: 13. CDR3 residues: CASSPRRQGSGYEQYF. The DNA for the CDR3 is TGTGCCAGCAGCCCCCGCCGACAGGGATCCGGCTACGAGCAGTACTTC.

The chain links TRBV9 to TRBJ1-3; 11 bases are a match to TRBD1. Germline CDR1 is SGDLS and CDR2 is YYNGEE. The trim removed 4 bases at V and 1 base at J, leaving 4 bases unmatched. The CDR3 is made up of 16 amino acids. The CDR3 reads CASSPGQGVSGNTIYF. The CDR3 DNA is TGTGCCAGCAGCCCGGGACAGGGGGTATCTGGAAACACCATATATTTT.

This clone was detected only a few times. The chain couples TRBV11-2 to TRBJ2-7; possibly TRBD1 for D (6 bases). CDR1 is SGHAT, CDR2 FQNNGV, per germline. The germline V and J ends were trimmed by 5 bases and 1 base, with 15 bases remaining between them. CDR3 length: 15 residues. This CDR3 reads CASSPGHSSSYEQYF. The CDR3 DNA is TGTGCCAGCAGCCCGGGACACTCCTCTTCCTACGAGCAGTACTTC.

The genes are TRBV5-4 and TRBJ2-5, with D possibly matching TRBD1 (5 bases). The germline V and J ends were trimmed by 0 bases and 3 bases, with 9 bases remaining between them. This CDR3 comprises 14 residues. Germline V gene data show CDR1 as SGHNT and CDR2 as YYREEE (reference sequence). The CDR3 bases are TGTGCCAGCAGCTTGGCAGGGCCTAAAGAGACCCAGTACTTC. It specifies CASSLAGPKETQYF.

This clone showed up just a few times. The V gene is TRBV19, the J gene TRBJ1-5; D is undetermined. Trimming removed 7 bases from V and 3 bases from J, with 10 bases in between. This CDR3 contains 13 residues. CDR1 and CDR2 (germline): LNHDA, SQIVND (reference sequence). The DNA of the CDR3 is TGTGCCAGTAATATGGGCTACAATCAGCCCCAGCATTTT. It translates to CASNMGYNQPQHF.

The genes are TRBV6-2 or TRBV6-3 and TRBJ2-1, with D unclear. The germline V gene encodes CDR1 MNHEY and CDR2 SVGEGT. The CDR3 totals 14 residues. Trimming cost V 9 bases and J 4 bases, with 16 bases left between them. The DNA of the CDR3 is TGTGCCAGTACCCCTGAGCCCTATTACAATGAGCAGTTCTTC. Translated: CASTPEPYYNEQFF.

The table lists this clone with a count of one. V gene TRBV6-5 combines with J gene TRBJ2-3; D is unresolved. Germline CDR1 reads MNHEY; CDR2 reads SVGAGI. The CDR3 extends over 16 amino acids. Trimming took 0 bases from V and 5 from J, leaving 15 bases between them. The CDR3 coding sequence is TGTGCCAGCAGTTACTCTGCGTCTTGGGCTCAAGATACGCAGTATTTT. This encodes CASSYSASWAQDTQYF.

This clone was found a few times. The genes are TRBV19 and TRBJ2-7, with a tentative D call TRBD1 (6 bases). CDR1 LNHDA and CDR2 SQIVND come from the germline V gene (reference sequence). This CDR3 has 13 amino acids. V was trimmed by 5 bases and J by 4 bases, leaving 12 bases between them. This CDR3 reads CASSVATGYEQYF. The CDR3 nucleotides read TGTGCCAGTAGTGTCGCTACAGGGTACGAGCAGTACTTC.

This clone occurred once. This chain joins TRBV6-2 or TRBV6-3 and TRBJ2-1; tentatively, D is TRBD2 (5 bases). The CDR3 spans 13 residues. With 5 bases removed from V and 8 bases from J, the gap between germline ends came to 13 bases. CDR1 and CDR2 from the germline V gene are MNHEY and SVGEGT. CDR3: CASSPGNRHEQFF. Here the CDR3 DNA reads TGTGCCAGCAGTCCGGGGAATCGGCATGAGCAGTTCTTC.

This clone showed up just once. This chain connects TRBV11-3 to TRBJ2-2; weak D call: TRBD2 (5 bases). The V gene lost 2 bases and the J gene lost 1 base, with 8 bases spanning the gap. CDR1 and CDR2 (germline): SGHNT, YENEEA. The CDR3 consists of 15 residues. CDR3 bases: TGTGCCAGCAGCTTATACGGGGAGAACACCGGGGAGCTGTTTTTT. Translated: CASSLYGENTGELFF.

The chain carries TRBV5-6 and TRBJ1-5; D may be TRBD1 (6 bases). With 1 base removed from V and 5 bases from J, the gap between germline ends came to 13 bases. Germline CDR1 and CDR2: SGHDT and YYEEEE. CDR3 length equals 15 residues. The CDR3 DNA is TGTGCCAGCAGCTTGTCGGGACAAAATTATCAGCCCCAGCATTTT. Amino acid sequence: CASSLSGQNYQPQHF. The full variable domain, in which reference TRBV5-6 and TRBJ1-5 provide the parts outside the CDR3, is DAGVTQSPTHLIKTRGQQVTLRCSPKSGHDTVSWYQQALGQGPQFIFQYYEEEERQRGNFPDRFSGHQFPNYSSELNVNALLLGDSALYLCASSLSGQNYQPQHFGDGTRLSIL.

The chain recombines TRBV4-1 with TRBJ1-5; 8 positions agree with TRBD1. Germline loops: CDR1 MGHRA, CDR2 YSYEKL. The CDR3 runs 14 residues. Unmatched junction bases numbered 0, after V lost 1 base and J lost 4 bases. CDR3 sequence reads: CASSQGQGNQPQHF. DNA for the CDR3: TGCGCCAGCAGCCAAGGACAGGGGAATCAGCCCCAGCATTTT.

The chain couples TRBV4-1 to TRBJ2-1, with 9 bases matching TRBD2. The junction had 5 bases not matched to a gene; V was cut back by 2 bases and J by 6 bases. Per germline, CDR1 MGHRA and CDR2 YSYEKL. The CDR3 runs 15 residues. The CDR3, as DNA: TGCGCCAGCAGCCAATCGGGACTAGCCCCCAATGAGCAGTTCTTC. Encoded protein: CASSQSGLAPNEQFF.

The CDR3 reads CASSQGTGLGYTF. The CDR3 DNA sequence: TGTGCCAGCAGTCAAGGGACAGGGCTAGGCTACACCTTC. The chain combines TRBV25-1 with TRBJ1-2; 9 bases agree with TRBD1. This CDR3 is 13 amino acids long. Unmatched junction bases numbered 6, after V lost 5 bases and J lost 8 bases. The germline CDR1 and CDR2 sequences are MGHDK and SYGVNS.

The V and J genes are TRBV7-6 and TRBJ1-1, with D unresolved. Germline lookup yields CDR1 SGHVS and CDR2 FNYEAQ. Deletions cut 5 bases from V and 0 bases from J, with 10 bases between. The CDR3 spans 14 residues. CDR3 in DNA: TGTGCCAGCAGCCCCGTGGGCCTGAACACTGAAGCTTTCTTT. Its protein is CASSPVGLNTEAFF.

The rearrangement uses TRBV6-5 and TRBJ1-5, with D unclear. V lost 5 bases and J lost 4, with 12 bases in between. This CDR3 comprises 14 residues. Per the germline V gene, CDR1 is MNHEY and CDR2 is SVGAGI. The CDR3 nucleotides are TGTGCCAGCAGTACCCGCGCTACGAATCAGCCCCAGCATTTT. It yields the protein CASSTRATNQPQHF.

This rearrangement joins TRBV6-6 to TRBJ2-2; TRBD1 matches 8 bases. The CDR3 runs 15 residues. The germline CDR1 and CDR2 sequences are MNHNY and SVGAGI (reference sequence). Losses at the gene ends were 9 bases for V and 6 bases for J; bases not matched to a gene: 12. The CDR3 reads CARDRPGGGSGELFF. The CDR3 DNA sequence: TGTGCCAGAGATCGGCCAGGGGGCGGTTCCGGGGAGCTGTTTTTT.

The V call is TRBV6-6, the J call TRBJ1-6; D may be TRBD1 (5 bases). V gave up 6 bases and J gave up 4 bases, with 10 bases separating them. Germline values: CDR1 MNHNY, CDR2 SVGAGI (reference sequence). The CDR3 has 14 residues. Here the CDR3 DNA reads TGTGCCAGCAGCCGCGGGGGGTATAATTCACCCCTCCACTTT. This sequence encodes CASSRGGYNSPLHF.

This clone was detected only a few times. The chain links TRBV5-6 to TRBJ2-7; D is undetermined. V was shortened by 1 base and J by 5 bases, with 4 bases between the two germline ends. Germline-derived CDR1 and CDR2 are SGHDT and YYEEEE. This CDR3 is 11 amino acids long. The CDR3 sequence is CASSLLDEQYF. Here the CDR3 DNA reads TGTGCCAGCAGCTTGCTCGACGAGCAGTACTTC.

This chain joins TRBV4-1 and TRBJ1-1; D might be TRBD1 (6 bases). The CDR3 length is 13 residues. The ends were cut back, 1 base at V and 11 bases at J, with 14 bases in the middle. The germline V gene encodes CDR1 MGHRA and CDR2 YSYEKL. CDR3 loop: CASSQGTAGEAFF. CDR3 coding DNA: TGCGCCAGCAGCCAAGGGACAGCCGGGGAGGCTTTCTTT.

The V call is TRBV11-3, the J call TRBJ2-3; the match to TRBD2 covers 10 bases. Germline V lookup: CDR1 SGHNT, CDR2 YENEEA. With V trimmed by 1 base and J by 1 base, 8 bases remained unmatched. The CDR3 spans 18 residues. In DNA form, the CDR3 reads TGTGCCAGCAGCTTAGGACAGCGGGGGGGCCTAGGCACAGATACGCAGTATTTT. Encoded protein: CASSLGQRGGLGTDTQYF.

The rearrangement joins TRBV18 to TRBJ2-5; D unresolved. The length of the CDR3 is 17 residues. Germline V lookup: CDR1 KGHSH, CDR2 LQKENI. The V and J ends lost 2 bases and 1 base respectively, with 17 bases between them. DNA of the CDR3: TGTGCCAGCTCACCAACGGGTGGCAGAAAAGTCCAAGAGACCCAGTACTTC. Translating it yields CASSPTGGRKVQETQYF.

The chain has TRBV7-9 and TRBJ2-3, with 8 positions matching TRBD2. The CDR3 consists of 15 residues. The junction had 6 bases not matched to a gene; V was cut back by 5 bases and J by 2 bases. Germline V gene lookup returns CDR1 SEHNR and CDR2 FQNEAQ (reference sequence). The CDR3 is CASSRGSGTTDTQYF. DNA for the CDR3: TGTGCCAGCAGCCGGGGTAGCGGGACCACAGATACGCAGTATTTT.

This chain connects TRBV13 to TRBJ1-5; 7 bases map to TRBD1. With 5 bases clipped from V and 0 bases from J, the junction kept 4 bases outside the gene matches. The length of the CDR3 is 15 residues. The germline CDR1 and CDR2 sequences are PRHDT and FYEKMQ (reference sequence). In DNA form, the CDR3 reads TGTGCCAGCAGCGTAACAGGGGATAGCAATCAGCCCCAGCATTTT. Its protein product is CASSVTGDSNQPQHF.

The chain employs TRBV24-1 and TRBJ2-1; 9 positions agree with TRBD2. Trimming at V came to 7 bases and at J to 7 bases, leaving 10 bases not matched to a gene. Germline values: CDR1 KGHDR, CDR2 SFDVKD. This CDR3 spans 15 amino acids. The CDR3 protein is CATRGSGRTTNEQFF. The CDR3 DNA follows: TGTGCCACCAGGGGAAGCGGGAGGACTACAAATGAGCAGTTCTTC.

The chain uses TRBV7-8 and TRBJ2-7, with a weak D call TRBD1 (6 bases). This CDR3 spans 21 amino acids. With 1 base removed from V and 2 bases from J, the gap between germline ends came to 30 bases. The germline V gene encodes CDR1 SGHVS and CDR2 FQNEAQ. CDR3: CASSLGLRRGQFKLGTYEQYF. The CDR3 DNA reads TGTGCCAGCAGCTTAGGGTTAAGGCGTGGACAGTTTAAACTAGGGACCTACGAGCAGTACTTC.

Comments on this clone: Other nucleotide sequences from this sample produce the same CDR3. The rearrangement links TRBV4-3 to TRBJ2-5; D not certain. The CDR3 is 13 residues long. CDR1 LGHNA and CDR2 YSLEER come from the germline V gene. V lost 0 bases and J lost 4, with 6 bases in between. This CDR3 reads CASSQDLRETQYF. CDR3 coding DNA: TGCGCCAGCAGCCAAGATTTGAGAGAGACCCAGTACTTC.

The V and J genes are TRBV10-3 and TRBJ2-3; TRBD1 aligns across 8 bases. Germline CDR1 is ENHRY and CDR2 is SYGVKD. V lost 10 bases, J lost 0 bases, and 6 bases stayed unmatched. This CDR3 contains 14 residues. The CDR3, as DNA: TGTGCCAGCGCAGGGGGCAGTAGCACAGATACGCAGTATTTT. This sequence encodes CASAGGSSTDTQYF.

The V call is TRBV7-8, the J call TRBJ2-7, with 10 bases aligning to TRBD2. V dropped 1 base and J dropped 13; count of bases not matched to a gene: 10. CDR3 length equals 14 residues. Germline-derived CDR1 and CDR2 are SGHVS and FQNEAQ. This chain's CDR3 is CASSLESSGRTFYF. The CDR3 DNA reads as TGTGCCAGCAGCTTAGAATCTAGCGGGAGAACCTTCTACTTC.

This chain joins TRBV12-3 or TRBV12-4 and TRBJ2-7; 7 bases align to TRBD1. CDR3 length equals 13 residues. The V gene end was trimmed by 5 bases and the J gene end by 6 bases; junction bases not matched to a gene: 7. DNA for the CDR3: TGTGCCAGCAGTCCACGTACAGGGGTCGAGCAGTACTTC. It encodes CASSPRTGVEQYF.